Presented here are 8 T cell receptor beta chains from one specimen sequenced in a study of blood T cell repertoires in COVID-19. Generated by immunoSEQ multiplex PCR, the TCRdb table keeps only in-frame clones and is missing some. Altogether about 110,000 clones are present, around 90% being singletons, with the ten largest covering roughly 1.2%. Sequenced: peripheral blood. These receptors were obtained from a woman aged 30 to 39 with acute or convalescent COVID-19.

The chain carries TRBV5-4 and TRBJ2-1, with D hard to call. With 4 bases removed from V and 8 bases from J, the gap between germline ends came to 7 bases. From germline, CDR1 is SGHNT and CDR2 YYREEE (reference sequence). The CDR3 is 11 residues long. In DNA, the CDR3 is TGTGCCAGCAGCACTATCCATGAGCAGTTCTTC. Translating gives CASSTIHEQFF.

The J gene is TRBJ1-1, the V gene TRBV19; 11 bases are a match to TRBD1. From germline, CDR1 is LNHDA and CDR2 SQIVND (reference sequence). The CDR3 consists of 12 residues. For the CDR3, the DNA is TGTGGATGCGGGACAGGGGGGACTGAAGCTTTCTTT. Protein: CGCGTGGTEAFF. Full variable domain (rest looked up from reference TRBV19 and TRBJ1-1): DGGITQSPKYLFRKEGQNVTLSCEQNLNHDAMYWYRQDPGQGLRLIYYSQIVNDFQKGDIAEGYSVSREKKESFPLTVTSAQKNPTAFYLCGCGTGGTEAFFGQGTRLTVV.

The V gene is TRBV28, the J gene TRBJ2-4; 7 positions match TRBD1. Germline values: CDR1 MDHEN, CDR2 SYDVKM. The CDR3 covers 13 residues. V lost 4 bases and J lost 11; bases outside the gene matches: 8. CDR3 coding DNA: TGTGCCAGCAGTTCCGTGACAGGGTGGTTTCAGTACTTC. Its translation: CASSSVTGWFQYF.

This rearrangement joins TRBV4-1 to TRBJ2-7, with TRBD1 as a possible D gene (5 bases). CDR1 and CDR2 from the germline V gene are MGHRA and YSYEKL. CDR3 size: 14 residues. Between the trimmed V and J ends, which lost 4 bases and 3 bases, there was a span of 13 bases. The CDR3 sequence: CASSLKWQGYEQYF. In DNA form, the CDR3 reads TGCGCCAGCAGCCTAAAGTGGCAGGGCTACGAGCAGTACTTC.

The chain joins TRBV6-2 or TRBV6-3 to TRBJ2-1; D is perhaps TRBD2 (5 bases). Trimming shortened V by 6 bases and J by 8 bases, and 17 bases separated the two germline ends. This CDR3 is 14 amino acids long. The germline gives CDR1 MNHEY, CDR2 SVGEGT. This CDR3 is CASSASTPEDEQFF. Here the CDR3 DNA reads TGTGCCAGCAGCGCTAGCACCCCGGAGGATGAGCAGTTCTTC.

The count of this clone is one. The J gene is TRBJ1-1, the V gene TRBV15; D unclear. Trimming removed 0 bases at V and 0 bases at J, with 8 bases between. The germline gives CDR1 LNHNV, CDR2 YYDKDF (reference sequence). The CDR3 consists of 15 residues. DNA for the CDR3: TGTGCCACCAGCAGAGATGAAGAGGTGAACACTGAAGCTTTCTTT. Its translation: CATSRDEEVNTEAFF.

The gene calls are TRBV11-2 and TRBJ2-3; TRBD2 matches at 11 bases. Germline CDR1 SGHAT, CDR2 FQNNGV. V lost 3 bases and J lost 6; bases outside the gene matches: 5. The CDR3 length is 15 residues. The CDR3 sequence is CASSFSGGAFDTQYF. The CDR3 nucleotides are TGTGCCAGCAGCTTTAGCGGGGGGGCCTTCGATACGCAGTATTTT.

V gene TRBV19 combines with J gene TRBJ1-1; D gene ambiguous. With 5 bases removed from V and 3 bases from J, the gap between germline ends came to 10 bases. CDR3 size: 13 residues. The germline V gene has CDR1 LNHDA and CDR2 SQIVND (reference sequence). The CDR3 coding sequence is TGTGCCAGTAGTGTCCGGGATGACACTGAAGCTTTCTTT. Amino acids: CASSVRDDTEAFF.